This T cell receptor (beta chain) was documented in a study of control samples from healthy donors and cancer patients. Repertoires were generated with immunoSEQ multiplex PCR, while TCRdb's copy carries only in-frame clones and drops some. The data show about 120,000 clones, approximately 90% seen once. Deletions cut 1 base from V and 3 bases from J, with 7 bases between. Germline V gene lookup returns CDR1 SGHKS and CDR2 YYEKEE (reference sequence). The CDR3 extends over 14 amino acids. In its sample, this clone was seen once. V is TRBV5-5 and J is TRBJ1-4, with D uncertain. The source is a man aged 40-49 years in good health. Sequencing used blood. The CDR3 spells CASSLFHSNEKLFF. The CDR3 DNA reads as TGTGCCAGCAGCTTGTTTCACTCTAATGAAAAACTGTTTTTT.